The clone carrying this T cell receptor beta chain was seen more than once but under ten times. The antigen is undetermined. Preparation of the TCRbeta library involved a method that used unique molecular identifiers. TCRdb reprocessed the PCR reads via MiXCR and lists one record per CDR3 protein. The sample includes 500,000 to 650,000 distinct CDR3 sequences, about an eighth seen only once; the top ten take approximately 14%. The sample comes from a study of T-cell reconstitution after alpha-beta-depleted transplantation in children. Regarding the study as a whole: T cells produced anew were the main source of T-cell counts and diversity one year after transplant. The study traced high day-60 TCRbeta diversity in some patients to surviving recipient T cells and thymic progenitors.

CDR3 length: 14 residues. The germline CDR1 and CDR2 sequences are SGHVS and FNYEAQ. V was clipped by 1 base and J by 4 bases; unmatched bases: 1. The TCR originated in a female patient aged 2-10 years who had a stem cell transplant for aplastic anemia, so the T cells may come from the graft donor. The specimen comprised PBMCs, mostly from graft donor cells, sampled 180 days after TCRalphabeta/CD19-depleted stem cell transplant. The genes are TRBV7-6 and TRBJ2-1, with TRBD1 matching 7 bases. The CDR3 DNA reads as TGTGCCAGCAGCTTAGGGGGACAGTACAATGAGCAGTTCTTC. Amino acids: CASSLGGQYNEQFF. Using reference TRBV7-6 and TRBJ2-1 for the parts outside the CDR3, the full variable domain is GAGVSQSPRYKVTKRGQDVALRCDPISGHVSLYWYRQALGQGPEFLTYFNYEAQQDKSGLPNDRFSAERPEGSISTLTIQRTEQRDSAMYRCASSLGGQYNEQFFGPGTRLTVL.